This is a list of T cell receptor beta chains from one sample in a study of CXCR3-negative and CXCR3-positive naive CD8 T cells. TCRdb reanalyzed the 5' RACE reads, giving one entry per CDR3 protein sequence and no DNA. The repertoire shows some 8,000 distinct CDR3 sequences; the top ten hold about 2%. The source material was naive CXCR3+ CD8+ T cells from blood. All receptors come from a human donor in good health. Some clones in this sample may be carry-over from other donors' samples. Both conserved end residues are part of each CDR3. Not all rows give a size; the values are once, few, many and, for expanded clones, a class.

TRBJ2-6 | TRBV28 | . | CASSTRQFSGANVLTF
TRBJ1-3 | TRBV12-3/TRBV12-4 | . | CASSPDVGTIYF
TRBJ2-2 | TRBV6-2/TRBV6-3 | . | CASSYGENTGELFF
TRBJ2-2 | TRBV24-1 | medium-sized | CATSDFEGLTGELFF
TRBJ2-5 | TRBV5-4 | . | CASSFRGEGRETQYF
TRBJ2-1 | TRBV10-1 | medium-sized | CASSVGTVNEQFF
TRBJ1-1 | TRBV27 | . | CASSSFDRGTEAFF
TRBJ2-5 | TRBV7-9 | . | CASSLEGEETQYF
TRBJ2-7 | TRBV27 | . | CASSPPSTYEQYF
TRBJ2-2 | TRBV18 | . | CASSPLSSGGNTGELFF
TRBJ2-5 | TRBV29-1 | . | CSVHRDPTETQYF
TRBJ1-2 | TRBV21-1 | . | CASTPLAWGRTYYGSTF
TRBJ2-1 | TRBV12-3/TRBV12-4 | medium-sized | CASRPDGDNEQFF
TRBJ2-7 | TRBV21-1 | . | CASPDSKLVYEQYF
TRBJ1-2 | TRBV20-1 | medium-sized | CSAILIFDYGYTF
TRBJ1-1 | TRBV2 | medium-sized | CATLSASMAFF
TRBJ2-7 | TRBV5-6 | . | CASSHDTDLYEQYF
TRBJ2-7 | TRBV7-6 | . | CASSRGRPYEQYF
TRBJ2-1 | TRBV6-2/TRBV6-3 | . | CASSYSPGGPVNEQFF
TRBJ2-2 | TRBV29-1 | . | CSVEGTSGYTGELFF
TRBJ2-7 | TRBV29-1 | . | CSVATFQGGDEQYF
TRBJ2-5 | TRBV27 | . | CASRLAGQETQYF